This T cell receptor (beta chain) was recorded in a study of blood T cell repertoires in COVID-19. This clone was found once. Clinical histories supplied by participants themselves formed the basis of cohort assignment. In the study's own analysis: Estimated nucleated cell counts came from reference gene primer amplification. TCRdb keeps only in-frame clones here, not all; method: immunoSEQ multiplex PCR. That table supplies the V and J calls and clone size; D and trimming were determined from the DNA. Of under 200,000 clones in the sample, approximately 81% were seen once. The junction had 12 bases not matched to a gene; V was cut back by 10 bases and J by 4 bases. The CDR3 consists of 15 residues. CDR1 is LNHDA, CDR2 SQIVND, per germline (reference sequence).

The chain links TRBV19 to TRBJ2-3; 9 bases agree with TRBD1. The TCR sequence derives from a middle-aged woman with acute COVID-19. The sequencing sample was made of PBMCs or T cells enriched from blood (not recorded which). This CDR3 is CATRRGTGRSDTQYF. The CDR3 coding sequence is TGTGCCACCCGGAGGGGGACAGGGAGGTCAGATACGCAGTATTTT.